A single sample is the source of the 22 T cell receptor beta chains below, sequenced in a study of OX40 agonist ivuxolimab in advanced cancers. TCRdb's copy holds only in-frame clones and misses some; the assay was immunoSEQ multiplex PCR. This sample has some 87,000 clones, with around nine tenths found just once. Sequenced here: CD4+ or CD8+ T cells sorted from blood, sampled in a trial of the OX40 agonist ivuxolimab. The receptors originated from an adult with an advanced solid tumor such as melanoma, head and neck, liver or kidney cancer.

This chain connects TRBV7-2 to TRBJ1-6; no clear D. CDR1 and CDR2 from the germline V gene are SGHTA and FQGNSA. The V gene lost 4 bases and the J gene lost 12 bases, with 7 bases spanning the gap. The CDR3 has 11 residues. The CDR3 spells CASSSGEPLHF. The CDR3 DNA reads as TGTGCCAGCAGCTCCGGGGAACCCCTCCACTTT. The whole variable domain, filled in from reference TRBV7-2 and TRBJ1-6, reads GAGVSQSPSNKVTEKGKDVELRCDPISGHTALYWYRQSLGQGLEFLIYFQGNSAPDKSGLPSDRFSAERTGGSVSTLTIQRTQQEDSAVYLCASSSGEPLHFGNGTRLTVT.

This sequence joins TRBV7-3 and TRBJ2-3; 9 bases match TRBD1. This CDR3 comprises 15 residues. The germline V gene encodes CDR1 SGHTA and CDR2 FQGTGA. V shed 5 bases, J shed 4 bases, and the junction held 7 bases outside the gene matches. The CDR3 here is CASSPRTGDPDTQYF. In DNA, the CDR3 is TGTGCCAGCAGCCCCCGGACAGGGGATCCAGATACGCAGTATTTT. The variable domain in full, completed from reference TRBV7-3 and TRBJ2-3, reads GAGVSQTPSNKVTEKGKYVELRCDPISGHTALYWYRQSLGQGPEFLIYFQGTGAADDSGLPNDRFFAVRPEGSVSTLKIQRTERGDSAVYLCASSPRTGDPDTQYFGPGTRLTVL.

V usage is TRBV30 and J usage is TRBJ1-2, with a possible D match to TRBD1 (6 bases). The length of the CDR3 is 12 residues. V dropped 5 bases and J dropped 5 bases, with 12 bases sitting between them. Germline loops: CDR1 GTSNPN, CDR2 SVGIG (reference sequence). CDR3 in amino acids: CAWADRQYGYTF. The CDR3 DNA reads TGTGCCTGGGCCGACAGGCAGTATGGCTACACCTTC.

The rearrangement joins TRBV18 to TRBJ2-7; the D gene is possibly TRBD2 (5 bases). The CDR3 is made up of 16 amino acids. Trimming left V 3 bases short and J 5 bases short, with 20 bases between. Germline V gene sequence: CDR1 KGHSH, CDR2 LQKENI. The CDR3 region has the DNA TGTGCCAGCTCACCGTATTATGGCGGCGGGTCCCACGAGCAGTACTTC. It is translated as CASSPYYGGGSHEQYF.

The chain links TRBV2 to TRBJ2-7, with 11 bases that match TRBD2. The CDR3 runs to 15 residues. Germline values: CDR1 SNHLY, CDR2 FYNNEI. With 8 bases clipped from V and 0 bases from J, the junction kept 6 bases outside the gene matches. The CDR3 bases are TGTGCCAGCCATTCGACTAGCGGGGACTCCTACGAGCAGTACTTC. It translates to CASHSTSGDSYEQYF.

In this sample, this clone turned up once. J is TRBJ1-5 and V is TRBV11-2, with TRBD1 as a possible D gene (6 bases). Germline V gene sequence: CDR1 SGHAT, CDR2 FQNNGV. V was clipped by 2 bases and J by 7 bases, with 9 bases between them. CDR3 size: 13 residues. The chain's CDR3 is CASSLTGIQPQHF. CDR3 DNA: TGTGCCAGCAGCTTAACAGGGATCCAGCCCCAGCATTTT. Full variable domain (missing parts from reference TRBV11-2 and TRBJ1-5): EAGVAQSPRYKIIEKRQSVAFWCNPISGHATLYWYQQILGQGPKLLIQFQNNGVVDDSQLPKDRFSAERLKGVDSTLKIQPAKLEDSAVYLCASSLTGIQPQHFGDGTRLSIL.

The CDR3: CASSSRVGNTIYF. The DNA of the CDR3 is TGTGCCAGCAGCTCACGGGTTGGAAACACCATATATTTT. J is TRBJ1-3 and V is TRBV9; the D is unclear. There are 13 residues in the CDR3. CDR1 and CDR2 from the germline V gene are SGDLS and YYNGEE. Trimming cost V 4 bases and J 3 bases, with 8 bases left between them.

The chain carries TRBV15 and TRBJ2-1; maybe TRBD2 (6 bases). Germline CDR1 is LNHNV and CDR2 is YYDKDF (reference sequence). CDR3 size: 17 residues. V was pared by 1 base and J by 2 bases, with 15 bases between. For the CDR3, the DNA is TGTGCCACCAGCAGAGGGGAATCCGGGGGAGCCTACAATGAGCAGTTCTTC. This codes for CATSRGESGGAYNEQFF. The entire variable domain, with the rest obtained from reference TRBV15 and TRBJ2-1, is as follows: DAMVIQNPRYQVTQFGKPVTLSCSQTLNHNVMYWYQQKSSQAPKLLFHYYDKDFNNEADTPDNFQSRRPNTSFCFLDIRSPGLGDTAMYLCATSRGESGGAYNEQFFGPGTRLTVL.

The chain is built from TRBV5-4 and TRBJ1-2; no definite D call. Germline assignment: CDR1 SGHNT and CDR2 YYREEE (reference sequence). Between the trimmed V and J ends, which lost 0 bases and 0 bases, there was a span of 9 bases. The length of the CDR3 is 15 residues. CDR3 coding DNA: TGTGCCAGCAGCTTGGAACGGGGAGCTAACTATGGCTACACCTTC. Amino acid sequence: CASSLERGANYGYTF.

The gene calls are TRBV27 and TRBJ2-7; 7 bases match TRBD1. After removal of 5 bases from V and 6 bases from J, the junction contained 16 bases not matched to a gene. Looked up from germline, CDR1 is MNHEY and CDR2 is SMNVEV (reference sequence). The CDR3 spans 16 residues. CDR3: CASSPREDKTGSEQYF. As DNA, the CDR3 is TGTGCCAGCAGTCCACGGGAAGATAAGACAGGGTCCGAGCAGTACTTC.

The chain recombines TRBV20-1 with TRBJ2-3; D not certain. Germline-derived CDR1 and CDR2 are DFQATT and SNEGSKA (reference sequence). The CDR3 loop spans 11 amino acids. The V end lost 6 bases, the J end lost 5 bases, and 9 bases lay between the germline ends. For the CDR3, the DNA is TGCAGTGCAGAAGACCGAGATACGCAGTATTTT. Residues: CSAEDRDTQYF.

The V and J genes are TRBV9 and TRBJ2-3; 9 bases fit TRBD2. V shed 1 base, J shed 10 bases, and the junction held 19 bases outside the gene matches. The CDR3 is made up of 18 amino acids. Germline V gene data show CDR1 as SGDLS and CDR2 as YYNGEE. CDR3 sequence reads: CASSVSGGTREGGGAQYF. The CDR3 DNA follows: TGTGCCAGCAGCGTAAGCGGGGGGACCCGCGAAGGAGGAGGCGCGCAGTATTTT.

The rearrangement uses TRBV7-2 and TRBJ2-1; D unclear. Trimming took off 3 bases at V and 0 bases at J, with 9 bases between the two ends. The CDR3 totals 15 residues. Germline V gene sequence: CDR1 SGHTA, CDR2 FQGNSA. This CDR3 reads CASSLSQSSYNEQFF. The DNA for the CDR3 is TGTGCCAGCAGCTTGAGCCAAAGCTCCTACAATGAGCAGTTCTTC. Full variable domain (rest looked up from reference TRBV7-2 and TRBJ2-1): GAGVSQSPSNKVTEKGKDVELRCDPISGHTALYWYRQSLGQGLEFLIYFQGNSAPDKSGLPSDRFSAERTGGSVSTLTIQRTQQEDSAVYLCASSLSQSSYNEQFFGPGTRLTVL.

The V call is TRBV6-5, the J call TRBJ2-3; the D is unclear. The CDR3 is 15 amino acids. Trimming cost V 0 bases and J 0 bases, with 7 bases left between them. The germline V gene encodes CDR1 MNHEY and CDR2 SVGAGI. The CDR3 region is CASSYSIRSTDTQYF. In DNA, the CDR3 is TGTGCCAGCAGTTACTCAATACGTAGCACAGATACGCAGTATTTT.

The gene calls are TRBV9 and TRBJ2-5, with D uncertain. This CDR3 has 14 amino acids. V shed 3 bases and J shed 2 bases, with 11 bases lying between them. Germline assignment: CDR1 SGDLS and CDR2 YYNGEE. As DNA, the CDR3 is TGTGCCAGCAGCGGACCAAGCACTCAAGAGACCCAGTACTTC. It yields the protein CASSGPSTQETQYF. Full variable domain (rest looked up from reference TRBV9 and TRBJ2-5): DSGVTQTPKHLITATGQRVTLRCSPRSGDLSVYWYQQSLDQGLQFLIQYYNGEERAKGNILERFSAQQFPDLHSELNLSSLELGDSALYFCASSGPSTQETQYFGPGTRLLVL.

Remarks on this clone: A read error may account for a junction end that differs from germline. This chain connects TRBV7-7 to TRBJ2-3; D remains unclear. The CDR3 extends over 13 amino acids. From germline, CDR1 is SSHAT and CDR2 FNYEAQ (reference sequence). The CDR3, as DNA: TGTGCTAGCAGCTTAGCAGGCTTGGATACGCAGTATTTT. This translates into CASSLAGLDTQYF. Variable domain in full (rest from reference TRBV7-7 and TRBJ2-3): GAGVSQSPRYKVTKRGQDVTLRCDPISSHATLYWYQQALGQGPEFLTYFNYEAQPDKSGLPSDRFSAERPEGSISTLTIQRTEQRDSAMYRCASSLAGLDTQYFGPGTRLTVL.

This clone was counted a single time. The J gene is TRBJ1-5, the V gene TRBV19, with D perhaps matching TRBD1 (5 bases). The germline V gene encodes CDR1 LNHDA and CDR2 SQIVND (reference sequence). The CDR3 covers 13 residues. The V gene lost 5 bases and the J gene lost 5 bases, with 10 bases spanning the gap. This CDR3 is CASSGGVDQPQHF. CDR3 coding DNA: TGTGCCAGTAGTGGGGGGGTTGATCAGCCCCAGCATTTT.

The CDR3 reads CASSSRGWGTDTQYF. In DNA, the CDR3 is TGTGCCAGCAGCAGCAGGGGTTGGGGCACAGATACGCAGTATTTT. V and J are TRBV9 and TRBJ2-3, with D possibly matching TRBD1 (6 bases). Germline V gene lookup returns CDR1 SGDLS and CDR2 YYNGEE. The CDR3 consists of 15 residues. V gave up 4 bases and J gave up 1 base, with 13 bases separating them.

The chain combines TRBV30 with TRBJ2-7; D not resolved. The CDR3 contains 16 residues. The germline gives CDR1 GTSNPN, CDR2 SVGIG (reference sequence). Trimming cost V 2 bases and J 1 base, with 18 bases left between them. The CDR3 DNA reads TGTGCCTGGAGTCCCCTCCTTGTGTTGGGATCCTACGAGCAGTACTTC. Protein product: CAWSPLLVLGSYEQYF.

The chain is built from TRBV6-4 and TRBJ1-2; D gene ambiguous. From germline, CDR1 is MRHNA and CDR2 SNTAGT. CDR3 size: 12 residues. Trimming removed 1 base at V and 7 bases at J, with 7 bases between. In DNA form, the CDR3 reads TGTGCCAGCAGTGACTTGGCGGGTGGCTACACCTTC. Its translation: CASSDLAGGYTF.

The rearrangement links TRBV29-1 to TRBJ2-1, with D perhaps TRBD2 (6 bases). Germline V CDR1 and CDR2: SQVTM, ANQGSEA. The CDR3 consists of 12 residues. V lost 7 bases to trimming and J lost 6 bases, with 13 bases between them. In DNA form, the CDR3 reads TGCAGCGCCAACTCCGGGGGCAATGAGCAGTTCTTC. Translation gives CSANSGGNEQFF.

This chain links TRBV27 with TRBJ2-1, with 12 positions matching TRBD1. This CDR3 spans 18 amino acids. V lost 6 bases to trimming and J lost 0 bases; unmatched junction nucleotides: 9. Germline V lookup: CDR1 MNHEY, CDR2 SMNVEV (reference sequence). The CDR3 region has the DNA TGTGCCAGCAGAAGGGACAGGGGGCCTGAATTCTCCTACAATGAGCAGTTCTTC. Translated, it gives CASRRDRGPEFSYNEQFF.